The source of this T cell receptor beta chain is a study of regulatory T cells in long-lasting Graves disease (dated by TCRdb to about 2021). Study-level background: Patients with newly diagnosed Graves' disease had been on antithyroid drugs for under 3 months. TCR sequencing covered roughly 13 persistent and 20 or so newly diagnosed Graves' disease patients, around 35 samples in total. The study was registered as a clinical trial and conducted in China. Persistent Graves' disease patients were compared with newly diagnosed Graves' disease patients by peripheral blood TCR sequencing and RNA sequencing.

The method behind the library was multiplex PCR. TCRdb names Illumina HiSeq 4000 as the instrument used. iRepertoire HTBI primers and Arm-PCR amplification of CDR3 regions were used to construct TCR beta libraries. Before sequencing, the PCR products underwent gel purification. Per the original workflow: Gene usage analysis of CDR3 amino acid clonotypes relied on the roughly 64 TRBV and more than twelve TRBJ segments identified across samples. COPE and FqMerger were used to merge the filtered high-quality paired reads into contigs. BLAST was used to align contigs to the IMGT TRBV, TRBD and TRBJ reference genes, and CDR3 was defined following IMGT. Any clonotype with a frequency above 0.1% was counted as a highly expanded clone. Repertoire diversity was measured by Shannon entropy, and V-J evenness by the Gini coefficient. Clonotypes shared by more than one individual were considered public. TCRdb reprocessing: public reads trimmed at Q25 with fastp, clones called with MiXCR, in-frame beta chains kept. Every CDR3 protein is listed once, alongside the most common genes and DNA of its rows. Clone size and V and J calls follow TCRdb, not the original study. The sample includes 450,000 to 700,000 distinct CDR3 sequences, with approximately 13% observed a single time. Roughly a tenth of the sample goes to the ten largest clones.

Per the publication, the time point label means: newly diagnosed GD, antithyroid drugs for less than 3 months. For both TCR sequencing and RNA sequencing, RNA was extracted from PBMCs in TRIzol. Graves' disease was diagnosed according to American Thyroid Association guidelines. Recruitment of patients was carried out at an endocrinology department in Xi'an, China. Each patient gave approximately 10 milliliters of peripheral blood, collected in an EDTA anticoagulant tube. Ficoll Paque Plus density gradient separation was used to isolate PBMCs, and no additional T cell sorting was done. RNA quality was checked with an Agilent 2100 Bioanalyzer and agarose gel, and concentration with a NanoDrop 2000. At least ten counts were recorded for this clonotype. Its cognate antigen has yet to be identified. Base qualities are not recorded, but no much larger clone differs from it by a single base. Points the paper makes about the study in general: Persistent Graves' disease patients showed lower TCR Shannon entropy and fewer highly expanded clones than newly diagnosed patients, suggesting clonal expansion. Patients with persistent disease shared more public clonotypes (about 3,000) than newly diagnosed patients did (approximately 1,000). Sequencing and analysis were limited to the TCR beta chain. The study examined only peripheral blood because the primary lesion, thyroid tissue, could not be accessed. As a limitation, the authors acknowledged that the small sample size may reduce accuracy.

These data also featured in a second study, about T cells in Graves' hyperthyroidism and ophthalmopathy. In that second paper, the authors write: Stable Graves' hyperthyroidism was defined as no progression to ophthalmopathy during 18 months of follow-up. Hyperthyroidism patients were aged 18 to 65 years and newly diagnosed, with disease duration of less than 2 months. Patients with uncontrolled infections, other autoimmune diseases, pregnancy or lactation were excluded. Diagnoses relied on clinical symptoms, serum thyroxine and TRAb, thyroid ultrasound and orbital computed tomography. For the first round of RT-PCR on the TCR CDR3, the HTBI primer set was used together with the Qiagen OneStep RT-PCR kit. Most expanded thyroid clonotypes (frequency above 0.001) were also detected in blood, a finding suggesting that blood repertoires may reflect thyroid immune responses. In cross-validation, a model built on a 13 V-J signature told ophthalmopathy apart from stable hyperthyroidism with approximately 90% sensitivity and around 81% specificity, and in testing the same model reached 80%/75%. During validation, the model predicted progression to ophthalmopathy a median of roughly six months ahead of onset, with roughly 65% sensitivity and less than 85% specificity. TCR V-J signatures able to tell the groups apart were searched for in a discovery cohort of more than 90 patients, of whom roughly 42 had Graves' ophthalmopathy and more than 55 had stable Graves' hyperthyroidism. Whether ophthalmopathy could be predicted prospectively was tested in an independent validation cohort made up of 18 to 20 hyperthyroidism patients plus 17 patients who later progressed to ophthalmopathy. For training and testing, the roughly 97 patients in the discovery cohort were randomly divided in a 7:3 ratio. In addition, the study compared T-cell repertoires in thyroid tissue and in blood from roughly six Graves' hyperthyroidism patients. Following sampling, methimazole starting at 30 mg daily was given to hyperthyroidism patients, and high-dose intravenous methylprednisolone was given to ophthalmopathy patients. Libraries were constructed in a second round of multiplex PCR, after which size selection and purification were carried out. Paired-end sequencing of the libraries was performed with 100 bp reads on an Illumina HiSeq2000. SOAPnuke was used to process the raw data, with reads discarded if the reads contained adapters or uncalled bases, had a mean Phred below 15, or lacked an exact constant-primer or identifier match. COPE v1.2.5 was used to merge high-quality paired reads, and clonotypes were defined as unique nucleotide sequences. MiTCR v1.1 was used to align clonotypes to the IMGT TRBV, TRBD and TRBJ reference segments. Analysis was restricted to V-J combinations with a frequency above 0.0001, which covered roughly 99% of repertoires. A TCS score was defined as the ratio between F50 (clonal expansion) and ExV (chaos), using BLOSUM62-based TCRdist between CDR3 peptides within each V-J. Welch's t-statistics and random forest reduced around 520 V-J features to under 15, which were used in a naive Bayes classifier (R e1071). Sample size was not statistically predetermined, and blinding of investigators to group allocation was not performed. The paper reports TCR Vbeta CDR3 sequencing of more than 120 peripheral blood samples: over 40 ophthalmopathy, some 80 hyperthyroidism and about 17 progressor patients.

The sequence was obtained from a man aged 25-45 years with Graves disease. Donor details come from another sample of the same person, matched by shared clones. The specimen comprised peripheral blood mononuclear cells (PBMCs), sampled at new diagnosis, from a patient treated with antithyroid drugs.

CDR3 reads: CASTAADNQETQYF. The DNA sequence reads TGTGCCAGCACCGCCGCGGACAACCAAGAGACCCAGTACTTC. The receptor chain draws on TRBV7-2 and TRBJ2-5, with TRBD1 as a weak D call on 5 bases. From the germline V gene, CDR1 is SGHTA and CDR2 is FQGNSA. V is shortened by 7 bases, J by 0 bases, and the region joining them spans 12 bases. The CDR3 covers 14 residues, taking in both the cysteine and the phenylalanine. Only the CDR3 DNA is retained, 42 bases long and in frame from the first base.